Sequencing of this T cell receptor (beta chain) was carried out in a study of T-cell reconstitution after alpha-beta-depleted transplantation in children. Broader study findings: T-cell counts and diversity were attributed mostly to newly produced T cells one year after transplant. The origin of alpha-beta T cells about two months after transplant was reportedly several hundred expanded graft clones. Where some patients showed high TCRbeta diversity at day 60, it came from recipient T cells and thymic progenitors that had survived.

This clonotype was observed a handful of times. The antigen is unknown. The CDR3 sequence is 15 residues long. The ends lost 5 bases at V and 7 bases at J; junction bases unmatched: 7. CDR1 is SGHTA and CDR2 is FQGNSA in the germline V gene. The TCRbeta library was prepared with unique molecular identifiers. TCRdb used MiXCR to reprocess the PCR reads, holding one entry per CDR3 protein. The data show more than 300,000 distinct CDR3 sequences, around 15% seen once. The chain recombines TRBV7-2 with TRBJ1-4; 10 nucleotides agree with TRBD1. The clonotype originates from a male patient aged 2-15 years who had a stem cell transplant for acute lymphoblastic leukemia, so the T cells may come from the graft donor. Sequences were derived from PBMCs, mostly from graft donor cells, sampled 360 days after TCRalphabeta/CD19-depleted stem cell transplant. CDR3 protein: CASSPRTGGGEKLFF. Here the CDR3 DNA reads TGTGCCAGCAGCCCTCGGACAGGGGGAGGTGAAAAACTGTTTTTT. Drawing the rest from reference TRBV7-2 and TRBJ1-4, the complete variable domain is GAGVSQSPSNKVTEKGKDVELRCDPISGHTALYWYRQSLGQGLEFLIYFQGNSAPDKSGLPSDRFSAERTGGSVSTLTIQRTQQEDSAVYLCASSPRTGGGEKLFFGSGTQLSVL.